This section outlines one T cell receptor beta chain sequence together with its context. Its antigen is unknown. With V trimmed by 5 bases and J by 7 bases, 29 bases remained unmatched. From germline, CDR1 is SGHRS and CDR2 YFSETQ. There are 20 residues in the CDR3. TCRdb's table, derived via immunoSEQ multiplex PCR, lists solely in-frame clones and lacks some. In the table there are 220,000 or so clones, roughly 85% of which are singletons. The source of the sample is a study of cytomegalovirus exposure and HLA in healthy donors. Study-level information: The 120 or so validation repertoires were produced on the same platform as the 650 or so repertoires of the first cohort. This was reported in a later analysis.

General study results and limits: Rare sequences made up most TCRs, while some public TCRs were found in many donors. Researchers catalogued approximately 170 TCR beta chains as cytomegalovirus-associated.

Sample: PBMCs. The chain links TRBV5-1 to TRBJ1-2; the match to TRBD1 covers 7 bases. This TCR derives from a woman aged 18-29 years in good health and CMV-seronegative. CDR3 nucleotides: TGCGCCAGCAGTAACCTAACGTGGGCCAAAAGGGGGCCAATATATCGTGGCTACACCTTC. It specifies CASSNLTWAKRGPIYRGYTF.